This is a list of T cell receptor beta chains from one sample in a study of shared clonotypes between healthy human individuals. Clones were sequenced by immunoSEQ multiplex PCR, and TCRdb holds only the in-frame ones, with some missing. This table has about 490,000 clones, 65% to 80% appearing once. Material for sequencing was PBMCs. These receptors all stem from a woman between 40 and 55 years old in good health. Some clones in this sample may be carry-over from other donors' samples. The CDR3 runs from the conserved cysteine through the conserved F or W. D genes are given only for firm matches. Only part of the rows carry a size: once, few, many, or a class if the clone is expanded.

15 - - TRBJ2-3 TRBV5-1 CASSSVRLVSDTQYF TGCGCCAGCAGCTCCGTGCGACTAGTCTCAGATACGCAGTATTTT
12 once - TRBJ1-5 TRBV18 CASSPEGQPQHF TGTGCCAGCTCACCAGAGGGTCAGCCCCAGCATTTT
12 - - TRBJ2-7 TRBV29-1 CSVRDGTYEQYF TGCAGCGTTCGGGACGGCACCTACGAGCAGTACTTC
13 few - TRBJ1-1 TRBV30 CAWSVNRGAEAFF TGTGCCTGGAGTGTTAACAGAGGGGCTGAAGCTTTCTTT
14 - - TRBJ1-1 TRBV28 CAAPPTGWKAEAFF TGTGCCGCCCCCCCCACAGGGTGGAAGGCTGAAGCTTTCTTT
14 - - TRBJ2-7 TRBV30 CAWGMGIGSYEQYF TGTGCCTGGGGAATGGGGATCGGCTCCTACGAGCAGTACTTC
15 - - TRBJ2-2 TRBV6-5 CASSYRWSTPGELFF TGTGCCAGCAGTTACCGATGGTCTACCCCCGGGGAGCTGTTTTTT
15 - TRBD1 TRBJ2-2 TRBV9 CASSVRDRNTGELFF TGTGCCAGCAGCGTCCGGGACAGGAACACCGGGGAGCTGTTTTTT
14 once - TRBJ1-2 TRBV6-5 CASSSSRANYGYTF TGTGCCAGCAGTTCTAGCAGAGCGAACTATGGCTACACCTTC
12 once - TRBJ2-1 TRBV29-1 CSVLKLDREQFF TGCAGCGTTCTAAAACTAGACAGGGAGCAGTTCTTC
16 - TRBD1 TRBJ1-4 TRBV4-2 CASSRGGNRGNEKLFF TGTGCCAGCAGCCGCGGAGGGAACAGGGGAAATGAAAAACTGTTTTTT
16 few TRBD2 TRBJ2-7 TRBV7-2 CASSSWTSVGSYEQYF TGTGCCAGCAGCTCCTGGACTAGCGTGGGATCCTACGAGCAGTACTTC
12 few - TRBJ1-1 TRBV29-1 CSVAGGIAEAFF TGCAGCGTTGCCGGGGGAATCGCTGAAGCTTTCTTT
17 - TRBD2 TRBJ2-1 TRBV4-2 CASSQELGSGKYNEQFF TGTGCCAGCAGCCAAGAATTGGGCAGCGGGAAATACAATGAGCAGTTCTTC
17 - - TRBJ2-2 TRBV7-3 CASSLGKGWRYTGELFF TGTGCCAGCAGCCTAGGTAAGGGCTGGCGGTACACCGGGGAGCTGTTTTTT
14 - TRBD2 TRBJ2-5 TRBV27 CASSSNREGGTQYF TGTGCCAGCAGCTCGAACCGGGAGGGGGGGACCCAGTACTTC